This TCR beta chain originates from a study of T cells in localized non-small cell lung cancer (dated by TCRdb to between 2020 and 2021). For the wider study: T cell repertoires of 236 early-stage NSCLC patients were analyzed, with tumors being compared against uninvolved tumor-adjacent lungs. All 220 or so NSCLC patients in the cohort were treatment-naive and had localized lung tumors that were resected. NSCLC patients had a mean age of around 61 years, and around 140 were male and 107 female.

Study-wide findings and limitations: A median of about 61 of the top 100 tumor clones turned up in the paired uninvolved adjacent lung, and some 28 of those clones also ranked among the top 100 of that same adjacent lung. Because of the exploratory design, TCR variables were selected using unadjusted p-values without false-discovery rate correction. Because multi-region tumor sequencing was not done, intratumor heterogeneity could not be ruled out. Uninvolved tumor-adjacent lung showed the highest T cell clonality, higher than tumor, which suggests more focused antigenic responses in the uninvolved tumor-adjacent lung. Higher T cell density in blood was associated with longer overall survival, whereas higher clonality in adjacent lung was associated with shorter survival.

At diagnosis, peripheral blood, uninvolved tumor-adjacent lung and tumor were collected and stored as a combination of fresh-frozen and FFPE material. For TCR repertoire profiling, blood samples were analyzed in the form of peripheral blood mononuclear cells. Turning to this clone: It has no known antigen specificity. Base qualities were left out, and no much larger clone turns up one base away.

TCR beta CDR3 regions were sequenced from DNA using the immunoSEQ Assay. Per the authors' processing: T cell density was computed as TCR beta template counts normalized to usable DNA estimated by amplifying housekeeping genes. Richness was estimated using the preseqR package, with extrapolation to 400,000 templates for PBMC samples and to 120,000 templates for tissue samples. Clonality was taken to be one minus Pielou's evenness. Tissue-enriched TCRs were identified by differential abundance testing using productive amino-acid clonotypes, minimum total count 5 and alpha 0.1. The Jaccard Index and the Morisita Overlap Index were used to measure how much the repertoires overlapped between compartments. GLIPH clustered TCR beta CDR3s with public tetramer-defined viral CDR3s; viral motifs required at least three viral sequences plus V-gene enrichment. Held by TCRdb, this immuneACCESS table contains in-frame sequences only and omits some clones. Under half of the omission traces to an unresolved V gene where checked; the cause of the rest is unknown. The V and J calls and clone size come from that table; D and trimming were worked out from the DNA. In all, the sample holds about 11,000 clones, and 75% to 85% of those were seen once. About a fifth of the sample rests with the top ten.

The source is a female donor aged 60 or older with stage II lung adenocarcinoma. Specimen: peripheral blood mononuclear cells, collected before any cancer treatment.

CDR3 sequence: CASSRTWETSSWFTYNEQFF. The bases are TGCGCCAGCAGTAGGACCTGGGAGACCTCGTCCTGGTTCACCTACAATGAGCAGTTCTTC. The V and J segments used are TRBV5-1 and TRBJ2-1; tentative D gene TRBD2, with 5 bases matching. Inclusive of the bounding cysteine and phenylalanine, the CDR3 is 20 residues long. CDR3 DNA only is kept here, 60 bases in frame from base 1. V is shortened by 5 bases, J by 2 bases, and the region joining them spans 29 bases. For CDR1 and CDR2, the germline V gene lists SGHRS and YFSETQ.